This T cell receptor (beta chain) was retrieved from a study of blood T cell repertoires in COVID-19. Turning to the study itself: PBMCs, B-cell-depleted T cells, or T cells were the source of the cDNA or gDNA that made up the material.

Under the authors' procedure: Amplification from reference gene primers served as the basis for estimated nucleated cell counts. Measured with immunoSEQ multiplex PCR; TCRdb has only the in-frame clones, and not every one. That table supplies the V and J calls and clone size; D and trimming were determined from the DNA. This sample has fewer than 45,000 clones, with about 82% found just once. In its sample, this clone was seen once. This receptor was identified in a man in his fifties with active COVID-19. The sequenced sample consisted of peripheral blood.

Here the CDR3 DNA reads TGTGCCAGCAGCTTAGTGGTAGCGGGGGGGCCCGGTGAGCAGTTCTTC. This encodes CASSLVVAGGPGEQFF. The chain employs TRBV7-8 and TRBJ2-1; 11 bases fit TRBD2. The trim removed 1 base at V and 9 bases at J, leaving 8 bases unmatched. CDR3 length equals 16 residues. CDR1 is SGHVS, CDR2 FQNEAQ, per germline.